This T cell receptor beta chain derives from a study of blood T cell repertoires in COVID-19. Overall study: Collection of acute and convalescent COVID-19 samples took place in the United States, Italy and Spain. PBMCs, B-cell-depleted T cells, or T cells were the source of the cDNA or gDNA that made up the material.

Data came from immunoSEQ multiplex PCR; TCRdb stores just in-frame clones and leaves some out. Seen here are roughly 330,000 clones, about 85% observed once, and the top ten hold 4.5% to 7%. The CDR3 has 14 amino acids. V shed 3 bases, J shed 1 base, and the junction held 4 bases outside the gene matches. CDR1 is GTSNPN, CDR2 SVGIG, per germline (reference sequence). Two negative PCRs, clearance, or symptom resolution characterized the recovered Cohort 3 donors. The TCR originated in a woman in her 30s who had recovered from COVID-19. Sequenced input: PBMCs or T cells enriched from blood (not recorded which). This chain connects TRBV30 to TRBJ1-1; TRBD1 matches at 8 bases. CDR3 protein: CAWSPQGENTEAFF. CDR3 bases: TGTGCCTGGAGCCCACAGGGGGAGAACACTGAAGCTTTCTTT. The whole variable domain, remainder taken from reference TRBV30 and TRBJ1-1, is SQTIHQWPATLVQPVGSPLSLECTVEGTSNPNLYWYRQAAGRGLQLLFYSVGIGQISSEVPQNLSASRPQDRQFILSSKKLLLSDSGFYLCAWSPQGENTEAFFGQGTRLTVV.